A selection of T cell receptor beta chains follows, all from one sample in a study of T cell responses to AZD1222 COVID-19 vaccine. Sequencing was performed with immunoSEQ multiplex PCR; in TCRdb, only in-frame clones are kept and a portion is missing. Of some 130,000 clones detected, under 90% appear once; the ten largest clones hold about 22%. The sample was peripheral blood, taken on day 0 of AZD1222 vaccination. The receptors were sampled from an adult in good health. The CDR3 runs from the conserved cysteine through the conserved F or W. The D gene is left open where the match is weak. The listing skips clone size in some rows; elsewhere it reads once, few, many or a size class.

v_gene	j_gene	abundance	d_gene	CDR3aa	CDR3nt
TRBV28	TRBJ1-5	NA	NA	CASRSDQPQHF	TGTGCCAGCAGGTCAGATCAGCCCCAGCATTTT
TRBV7-9	TRBJ1-2	NA	TRBD1	CASSLTGANNYGYTF	TGTGCCAGCAGCTTAACAGGGGCGAATAACTATGGCTACACCTTC
TRBV6-5	TRBJ1-2	NA	NA	CASSQGWAYGYTF	TGTGCCAGCAGTCAGGGTTGGGCCTATGGCTACACCTTC
TRBV5-4	TRBJ1-1	NA	NA	CASSLEGSGSTEAFF	TGTGCCAGCAGCTTGGAGGGTTCAGGGAGCACTGAAGCTTTCTTT
TRBV19	TRBJ1-2	NA	TRBD1	CASSRTGGIDYGYTF	TGTGCCAGTAGTAGGACAGGGGGCATCGACTATGGCTACACCTTC
TRBV7-2	TRBJ1-1	NA	NA	CASSLWSRLNTEAFF	TGTGCCAGCAGCTTATGGTCCCGGTTGAACACTGAAGCTTTCTTT
TRBV7-9	TRBJ1-3	NA	NA	CASRPPRGIYF	TGTGCCAGCAGGCCTCCGAGGGGAATATATTTT
TRBV5-1	TRBJ2-7	NA	TRBD1	CASSSGTGGLYEQYF	TGCGCCAGCAGCTCCGGGACAGGGGGCCTGTACGAGCAGTACTTC
TRBV19	TRBJ2-7	NA	TRBD1	CATRDRAYEQYF	TGTGCCACCCGGGACAGGGCCTACGAGCAGTACTTC
TRBV2	TRBJ1-6	NA	TRBD1	CASRRREGAGALHF	TGTGCCAGCAGGAGGAGGGAGGGGGCAGGGGCCCTCCACTTT
TRBV27	TRBJ2-3	NA	NA	CASSPSTDTQYF	TGTGCCAGCAGTCCGAGCACAGATACGCAGTATTTT
TRBV13	TRBJ2-3	NA	NA	CASSLGEVSRTDTQYF	TGTGCCAGCAGCTTAGGAGAGGTCTCTCGCACAGATACGCAGTATTTT
TRBV7-9	TRBJ1-5	NA	NA	CASSLTEYNQPQHF	TGTGCCAGCAGCCTCACAGAGTACAATCAGCCCCAGCATTTT
TRBV4-3	TRBJ1-1	NA	NA	CASSQELGSWEGAFF	TGCGCCAGCAGCCAAGAGCTAGGGAGCTGGGAAGGAGCTTTCTTT
TRBV7-6	TRBJ1-3	few	NA	CASSSLRGNTIYF	TGTGCCAGCAGCTCCCTCAGGGGAAACACCATATATTTT
TRBV5-4	TRBJ1-6	NA	NA	CASSSGESPLHF	TGTGCCAGCAGCTCAGGGGAATCACCCCTCCACTTT
TRBV7-5	TRBJ1-6	NA	NA	CARSLACPGGNSPLHF	TGTGCCAGAAGCTTAGCGTGCCCAGGAGGAAATTCACCCCTCCACTTT
TRBV7-2	TRBJ1-1	NA	NA	CASSLETGTEAFF	TGTGCCAGCAGCTTAGAGACGGGCACTGAAGCTTTCTTT
TRBV21-1	TRBJ2-7	NA	NA	CARVGQAYEQYF	TGTGCCAGGGTGGGACAGGCCTACGAGCAGTACTTC
TRBV7-8	TRBJ1-2	NA	NA	CASSFRGPLNYGYTF	TGTGCCAGCAGCTTTCGGGGGCCCTTGAACTATGGCTACACCTTC
TRBV11-2	TRBJ1-2	NA	NA	CASSSDRTVYGYTF	TGTGCCAGCAGCTCAGATCGGACAGTCTATGGCTACACCTTC
TRBV2	TRBJ2-7	NA	NA	CASMRGSYEQYF	TGTGCCAGCATGCGTGGGTCCTACGAGCAGTACTTC
TRBV18	TRBJ1-3	NA	NA	CASSPDPGGNTIYF	TGTGCCAGCTCACCAGATCCGGGAGGGAACACCATATATTTT
TRBV4-1	TRBJ1-3	few	TRBD1	CASSPQGTVPSGNTIYF	TGCGCCAGCAGCCCACAAGGGACAGTACCCTCTGGAAACACCATATATTTT
TRBV10-3	TRBJ1-1	NA	TRBD1	CAISGGRDSPLNTEAFF	TGTGCCATCAGTGGGGGGAGGGACAGTCCCCTGAACACTGAAGCTTTCTTT
TRBV6-5	TRBJ2-3	NA	TRBD2	CASSRLAGGTDTQYF	TGTGCCAGCAGTAGACTAGCGGGGGGCACAGATACGCAGTATTTT
TRBV7-3	TRBJ2-1	NA	NA	CASSLIRGLSYNEQFF	TGTGCCAGCAGCTTAATAAGAGGCCTGTCCTACAATGAGCAGTTCTTC
TRBV9	TRBJ2-1	NA	TRBD1	CASSVGARGLYNEQFF	TGTGCCAGCAGCGTTGGAGCAAGGGGGCTATACAATGAGCAGTTCTTC
TRBV15	TRBJ2-1	NA	NA	CATSRRQATGNEQFF	TGTGCCACCAGCCGCAGACAGGCTACAGGGAATGAGCAGTTCTTC
TRBV5-5	TRBJ2-5	NA	NA	CASCRGLKETQYF	TGTGCCAGCTGCCGGGGGCTGAAGGAGACCCAGTACTTC
TRBV18	TRBJ1-1	NA	NA	CASSPPGNTEAFF	TGTGCCAGCTCACCCCCAGGGAACACTGAAGCTTTCTTT
TRBV27	TRBJ2-2	NA	TRBD2	CASSFGTSGLGTGELFF	TGTGCCAGCAGTTTTGGCACTAGCGGTCTCGGCACCGGGGAGCTGTTTTTT
TRBV28	TRBJ1-6	once	NA	CASSLKWGDNSPLHF	TGTGCCAGCAGTTTAAAGTGGGGGGATAATTCACCCCTCCACTTT
TRBV7-9	TRBJ2-3	NA	TRBD1	CASSLGGQGYF	TGTGCCAGCAGCTTAGGGGGACAGGGCTATTTT
TRBV28	TRBJ2-5	NA	TRBD2	CASSYLLGGAETQYF	TGTGCCAGCAGTTATCTCCTCGGGGGGGCGGAGACCCAGTACTTC
TRBV4-3	TRBJ2-1	NA	TRBD2	CASSQGRAGGHNEQFF	TGCGCCAGCAGCCAGGGGCGAGCGGGGGGTCACAATGAGCAGTTCTTC
TRBV2	TRBJ2-1	few	NA	CASSVSWNEQFF	TGTGCCAGCAGTGTCTCGTGGAATGAGCAGTTCTTC
TRBV6-5	TRBJ1-1	NA	NA	CASSPEGGGTEAFF	TGTGCCAGCAGCCCGGAAGGAGGGGGTACTGAAGCTTTCTTT
TRBV18	TRBJ2-1	NA	NA	CASSQNRAARNEQFF	TGTGCCAGCTCACAGAACAGGGCCGCCCGGAATGAGCAGTTCTTC
TRBV27	TRBJ1-4	NA	TRBD1	CASRTGQWEEKLFF	TGTGCCAGCAGGACAGGGCAGTGGGAGGAAAAACTGTTTTTT
TRBV10-3	TRBJ2-7	NA	NA	CAISGMGFSYEQYF	TGTGCCATCAGTGGGATGGGTTTCTCCTACGAGCAGTACTTC
TRBV15	TRBJ2-7	few	NA	CATSRPRAVYEQYF	TGTGCCACCAGCAGACCCCGAGCTGTCTACGAGCAGTACTTC
TRBV19	TRBJ2-1	NA	TRBD1	CASSVGTGFYNEQFF	TGTGCCAGTAGTGTGGGGACAGGTTTTTACAATGAGCAGTTCTTC
TRBV11-2	TRBJ1-6	NA	NA	CASSPSLRRGLANNSPLHF	TGTGCCAGCAGCCCAAGTCTTAGGAGAGGCCTAGCTAATAATTCACCCCTCCACTTT
TRBV21-1	TRBJ1-1	NA	NA	CASSKNGTGRLAFF	TGTGCCAGCAGCAAAAATGGGACAGGGCGGTTGGCTTTCTTT
TRBV13	TRBJ2-7	NA	NA	CASRARAFTGPSSYEQYF	TGTGCCAGCAGGGCCCGAGCATTCACAGGGCCGAGCTCCTACGAGCAGTACTTC
TRBV3-1/TRBV3-2	TRBJ2-7	NA	TRBD2	CASSQDREGTYEQYF	TGTGCCAGCAGCCAAGATCGGGAGGGCACCTACGAGCAGTACTTC
TRBV5-1	TRBJ2-2	NA	NA	CASSSGDPLSGELFF	TGCGCCAGCAGCTCCGGGGACCCACTCTCCGGGGAGCTGTTTTTT
TRBV6-5	TRBJ1-2	NA	NA	CASSYSQGSGYTF	TGTGCCAGCAGTTATTCCCAGGGATCTGGCTACACCTTC
TRBV7-9	TRBJ2-7	NA	TRBD1	CASAKPGQTFSYEQYF	TGTGCCAGTGCGAAGCCGGGACAGACTTTCTCGTACGAGCAGTACTTC